This TCR beta chain is drawn from a study of cytomegalovirus exposure and HLA in healthy donors. Germline loops: CDR1 GTSNPN, CDR2 SVGIG (reference sequence). CDR3 length: 12 residues. A remark on this clone: As yet, its antigen is unknown. The germline gene is not matched at one end of the junction; a read error may be the cause.

Study-level findings and limits: Per published reports, the classifier diagnosed cytomegalovirus status with high specificity and sensitivity. There were about 160 TCR beta chains listed as cytomegalovirus-associated. A likely sequencing artifact accounted for one observed cluster of highly shared sequence variants. A few V segments could not be told apart, such as TRBV6-2 and TRBV6-3, and were left out.

Use of 60 Vbeta and 13 Jbeta primers characterized the PCR. Clones were read by immunoSEQ multiplex PCR, and TCRdb kept only the in-frame ones, dropping some. This repertoire shows 200,000 to 250,000 clones, around 75% found once; its top ten account for less than 2%. The sample consisted of PBMCs. The clonotype comes from a woman under 40 in good health and CMV-seronegative. The chain combines TRBV30 with TRBJ1-6; 7 nucleotides align to TRBD1. CDR3 in DNA: TGTGCTGAGGGACAGCCAAATTCCCCCCTCCCCTTT. Residues: CAEGQPNSPLPF.